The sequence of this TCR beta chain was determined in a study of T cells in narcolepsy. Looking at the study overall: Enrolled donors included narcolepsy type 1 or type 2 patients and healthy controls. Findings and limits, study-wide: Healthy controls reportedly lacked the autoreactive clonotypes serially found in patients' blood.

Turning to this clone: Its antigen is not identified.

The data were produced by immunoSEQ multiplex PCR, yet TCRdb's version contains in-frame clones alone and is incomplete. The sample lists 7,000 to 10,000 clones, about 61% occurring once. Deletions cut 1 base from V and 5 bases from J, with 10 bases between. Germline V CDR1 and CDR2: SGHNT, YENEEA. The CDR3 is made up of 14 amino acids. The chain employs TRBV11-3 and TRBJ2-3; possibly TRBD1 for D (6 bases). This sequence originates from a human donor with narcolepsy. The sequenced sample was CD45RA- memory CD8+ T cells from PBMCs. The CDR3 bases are TGTGCCAGCAGCTTAGGGCAGGGGATAGATACGCAGTATTTT. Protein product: CASSLGQGIDTQYF.